This T cell receptor beta chain was obtained from a study of T cells in Graves' hyperthyroidism and ophthalmopathy. The CDR3 runs to 13 residues. V was shortened by 8 bases and J by 4 bases, with 14 bases between the two germline ends. Germline assignment: CDR1 MDHEN and CDR2 SYDVKM. This clonotype has only a few counts. Amplification of TCR beta CDR3 regions was performed using RNA transcripts as template. First-round RT-PCR with HTBI primers amplified the TCR CDR3 region. One entry per CDR3 protein results from TCRdb running MiXCR on the multiplex PCR reads. The table lists about 640,000 distinct CDR3 sequences, less than 25% of them singletons. Patients having uncontrolled infection, another autoimmune disease, pregnancy or lactation were not included. For the diagnoses, clinical symptoms, serum thyroxine and TRAb, thyroid ultrasound and orbital computed tomography were used.

The chain recombines TRBV28 with TRBJ1-2; possible D gene TRBD1, 6 bases. The receptor comes from a man aged 30 to 45 with Graves' ophthalmopathy. Sequenced sample: blood. The CDR3 DNA sequence: TGTGCCAGCCGACAACAGGGACCCTATGGCTACACCTTC. Amino acid sequence: CASRQQGPYGYTF.